This TCR beta chain was sequenced during a study of T-cell reconstitution after alpha-beta-depleted transplantation in children. Notes on this clonotype: At one end, the junction sequence differs from germline, possibly due to a read error.

Library preparation (for TCRbeta) was performed with unique molecular identifiers. From the PCR reads, TCRdb called clonotypes with MiXCR, one entry per CDR3 protein. The data hold approximately 270,000 distinct CDR3 sequences, with more than 9% observed a single time. The sequenced sample was PBMCs from the stem cell graft donor, obtained from the stem cell graft. This clonotype was sampled from a human donor who donated a stem cell graft to a child with SCID.

The CDR3 DNA is TGTGGCAGCAGTTTATCAGGGTTCTACGAGCAGTACTTC. Protein product: CGSSLSGFYEQYF. The chain combines TRBV27 with TRBJ2-7, with D possibly matching TRBD1 (5 bases). The CDR3 sequence is 13 residues long. Germline lookup yields CDR1 MNHEY and CDR2 SMNVEV (reference sequence).